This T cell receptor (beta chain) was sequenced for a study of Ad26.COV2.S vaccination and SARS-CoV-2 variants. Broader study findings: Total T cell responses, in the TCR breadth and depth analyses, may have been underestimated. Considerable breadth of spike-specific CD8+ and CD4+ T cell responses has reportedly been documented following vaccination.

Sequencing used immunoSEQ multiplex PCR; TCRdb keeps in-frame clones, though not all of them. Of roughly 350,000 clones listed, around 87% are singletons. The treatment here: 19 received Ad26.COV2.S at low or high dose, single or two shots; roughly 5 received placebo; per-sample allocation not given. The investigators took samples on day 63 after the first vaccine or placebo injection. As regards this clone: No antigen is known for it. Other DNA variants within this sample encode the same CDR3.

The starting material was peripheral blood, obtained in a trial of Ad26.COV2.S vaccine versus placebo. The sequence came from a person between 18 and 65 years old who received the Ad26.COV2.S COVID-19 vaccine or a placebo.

Here the CDR3 reads CASTQRTGSTGELFF. The CDR3 nucleotides are TGTGCCAGCACACAAAGGACAGGTAGCACCGGGGAGCTGTTTTTT. This chain connects TRBV7-6 to TRBJ2-2, with 7 bases lining up with TRBD1. Germline V gene data show CDR1 as SGHVS and CDR2 as FNYEAQ. V trimming: 7 bases; J trimming: 4 bases; junction bases outside the gene matches: 9. There are 15 residues in the CDR3.